This entry concerns a single T cell receptor beta chain. This sample is drawn from a study of radiotherapy plus CTLA-4 blockade in lung cancer. Per the germline V gene, CDR1 is MNHNS and CDR2 is SASEGT. V lost 0 bases to trimming and J lost 4 bases, with 13 bases between them. The CDR3 loop spans 15 amino acids. It was focal radiation plus CTLA-4 blockade with ipilimumab that patients with chemo-refractory metastatic non-small-cell lung cancer received. Measured with immunoSEQ multiplex PCR; TCRdb has only the in-frame clones, and not every one. This table holds 85,000 to 130,000 clones, more than 75% found once.

J is TRBJ2-7 and V is TRBV6-1; D gene ambiguous. This receptor was obtained from a human donor with non-small cell lung cancer that progressed on radiotherapy plus ipilimumab. Some clones in this sample may be carry-over from other donors' samples. The specimen comprised peripheral blood, sampled from a patient treated with radiotherapy plus ipilimumab. The CDR3 region is CASSEADESEYEQYF. As DNA, the CDR3 is TGTGCCAGCAGTGAAGCGGATGAGAGCGAATACGAGCAGTACTTC.